These T cell receptor beta chains were read from a single sample in a study of PD-1 blockade in mismatch repair-deficient tumors. Profiled with immunoSEQ multiplex PCR; TCRdb holds only in-frame clones, not every one. The sample holds under 95,000 clones, over 75% seen once. The sequenced sample was peripheral blood, obtained 12 weeks after starting pembrolizumab. The receptors come from an adult with mismatch repair-deficient cancer. Both conserved end residues are part of each CDR3. Each record gives: CDR3 protein, J gene, clone size, V gene. Size tells how often a clone was seen (once, few, many) or the class of an expanded clone, and some rows leave it out.

CDR3: CASSYAETKNIQYF
J: TRBJ2-4
size: NA
V: TRBV6-6

CDR3: CASKREPVAYGRETQYF
J: TRBJ2-5
size: NA
V: TRBV5-1

CDR3: CASSTRGFGYEQYF
J: TRBJ2-7
size: NA
V: TRBV14

CDR3: CASRDTNMNTEAFF
J: TRBJ1-1
size: few
V: TRBV6-4

CDR3: CASSAFEGVDEKLFF
J: TRBJ1-4
size: NA
V: TRBV18

CDR3: CASSLYVASGATDTQYF
J: TRBJ2-3
size: NA
V: TRBV27

CDR3: CASRGTGTTGELFF
J: TRBJ2-2
size: NA
V: TRBV6-1

CDR3: CASSSEAGNDEKLFF
J: TRBJ1-4
size: NA
V: TRBV7-9

CDR3: CASSDPVGTSSLFTSTDTQYF
J: TRBJ2-3
size: NA
V: TRBV9

CDR3: CASSGTQGEQSRANVLTF
J: TRBJ2-6
size: NA
V: TRBV6-1

CDR3: CASSLASGRPSEQYF
J: TRBJ2-7
size: NA
V: TRBV5-4

CDR3: CASSIDRAFVAPLHF
J: TRBJ1-6
size: NA
V: TRBV7-9

CDR3: CSVEDRTGGWNEQYF
J: TRBJ2-7
size: NA
V: TRBV29-1

CDR3: CASSFSFEYEQYF
J: TRBJ2-7
size: NA
V: TRBV5-1

CDR3: CASRNSGNQETQYF
J: TRBJ2-5
size: NA
V: TRBV6-5

CDR3: CASSPGQANQPQHF
J: TRBJ1-5
size: NA
V: TRBV18